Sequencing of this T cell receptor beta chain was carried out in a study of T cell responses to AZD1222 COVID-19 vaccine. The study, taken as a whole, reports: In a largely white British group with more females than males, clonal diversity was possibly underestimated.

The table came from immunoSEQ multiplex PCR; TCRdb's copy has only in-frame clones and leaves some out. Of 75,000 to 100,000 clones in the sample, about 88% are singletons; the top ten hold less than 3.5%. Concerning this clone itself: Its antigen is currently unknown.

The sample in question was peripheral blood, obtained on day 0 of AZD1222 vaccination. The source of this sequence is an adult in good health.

The CDR3 DNA reads as TGTGCCAGCAGCCCCCAAGGGGGGAAACAAGAGACCCAGTACTTC. This gives the protein CASSPQGGKQETQYF. This chain uses TRBV11-2 with TRBJ2-5; D might be TRBD1 or TRBD2, each matching 6 bases. V shed 5 bases and J shed 2 bases, with 15 bases lying between them. This CDR3 comprises 15 residues. Germline V gene data show CDR1 as SGHAT and CDR2 as FQNNGV.